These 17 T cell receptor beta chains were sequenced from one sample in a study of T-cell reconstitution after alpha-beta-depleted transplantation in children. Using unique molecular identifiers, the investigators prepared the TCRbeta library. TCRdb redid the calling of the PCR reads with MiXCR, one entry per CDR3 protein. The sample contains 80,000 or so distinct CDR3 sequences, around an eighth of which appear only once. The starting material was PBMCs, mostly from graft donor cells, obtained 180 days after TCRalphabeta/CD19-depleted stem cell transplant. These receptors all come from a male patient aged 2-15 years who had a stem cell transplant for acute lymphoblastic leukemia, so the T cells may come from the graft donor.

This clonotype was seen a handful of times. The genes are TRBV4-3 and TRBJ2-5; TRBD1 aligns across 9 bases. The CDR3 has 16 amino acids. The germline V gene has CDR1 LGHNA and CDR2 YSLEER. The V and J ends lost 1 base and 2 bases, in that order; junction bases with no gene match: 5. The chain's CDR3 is CASSQVVGTGQETQYF. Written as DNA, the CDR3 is TGCGCCAGCAGCCAAGTTGTCGGGACAGGGCAAGAGACCCAGTACTTC.

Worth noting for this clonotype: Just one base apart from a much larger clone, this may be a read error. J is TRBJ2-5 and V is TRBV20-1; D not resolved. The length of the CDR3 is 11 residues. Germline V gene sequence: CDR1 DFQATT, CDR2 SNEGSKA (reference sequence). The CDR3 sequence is CSERILETLYF. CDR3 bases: TGCAGTGAACGAATCTTAGAGACCCTGTACTTC.

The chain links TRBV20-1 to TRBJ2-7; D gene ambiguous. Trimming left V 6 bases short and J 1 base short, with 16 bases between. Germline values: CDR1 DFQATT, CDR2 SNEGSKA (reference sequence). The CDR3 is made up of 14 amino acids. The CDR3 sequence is CSARDERSSYEQYF. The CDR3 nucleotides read TGCAGTGCCCGAGACGAACGATCTTCCTACGAGCAGTACTTC.

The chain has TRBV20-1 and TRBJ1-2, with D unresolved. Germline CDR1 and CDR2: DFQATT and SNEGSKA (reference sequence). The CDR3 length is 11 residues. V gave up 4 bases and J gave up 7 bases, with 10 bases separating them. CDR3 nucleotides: TGCAGTGCTACCGGGTTCGGTGGCTACACCTTC. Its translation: CSATGFGGYTF.

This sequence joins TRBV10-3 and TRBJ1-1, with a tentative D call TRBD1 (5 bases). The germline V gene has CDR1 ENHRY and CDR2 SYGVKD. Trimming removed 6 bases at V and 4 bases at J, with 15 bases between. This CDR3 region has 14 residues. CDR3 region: CAISSTRVSTEAFF. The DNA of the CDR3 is TGTGCCATCAGCTCGACCAGGGTTAGCACTGAAGCTTTCTTT.

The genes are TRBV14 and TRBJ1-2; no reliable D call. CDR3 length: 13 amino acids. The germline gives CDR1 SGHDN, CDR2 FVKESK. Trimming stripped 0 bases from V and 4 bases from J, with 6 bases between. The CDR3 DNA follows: TGTGCCAGCAGCCAAGATCTCTCCTATGGCTACACCTTC. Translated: CASSQDLSYGYTF.

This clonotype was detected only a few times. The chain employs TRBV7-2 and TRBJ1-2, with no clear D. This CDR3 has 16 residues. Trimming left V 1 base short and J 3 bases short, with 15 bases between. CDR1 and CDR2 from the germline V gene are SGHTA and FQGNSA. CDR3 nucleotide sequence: TGTGCCAGCAGCTTAGGGACTCGTGGGCATTACTATGGCTACACCTTC. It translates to CASSLGTRGHYYGYTF.

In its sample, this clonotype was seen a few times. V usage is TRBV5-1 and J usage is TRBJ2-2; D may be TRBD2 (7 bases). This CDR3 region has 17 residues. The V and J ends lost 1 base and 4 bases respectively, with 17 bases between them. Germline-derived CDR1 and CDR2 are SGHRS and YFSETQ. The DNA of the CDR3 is TGCGCCAGCAGCTTGAGCAAAGGGGGGGCCGGCACCGGGGAGCTGTTTTTT. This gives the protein CASSLSKGGAGTGELFF.

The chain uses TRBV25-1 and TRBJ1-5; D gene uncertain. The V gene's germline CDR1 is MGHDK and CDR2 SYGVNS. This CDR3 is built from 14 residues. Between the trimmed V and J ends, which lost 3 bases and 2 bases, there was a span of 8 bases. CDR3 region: CASSDKGGNQPQHF. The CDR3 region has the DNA TGTGCCAGCAGTGACAAAGGTGGCAATCAGCCCCAGCATTTT.

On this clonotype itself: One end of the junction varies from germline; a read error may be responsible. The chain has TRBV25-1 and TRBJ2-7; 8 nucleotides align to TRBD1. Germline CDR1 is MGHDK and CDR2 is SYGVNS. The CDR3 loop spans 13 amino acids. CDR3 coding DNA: TGTGCCAGCAGTGTAACTGTGCCGGGACAGGTCAACTTC. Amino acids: CASSVTVPGQVNF.

CDR3 DNA: TGTGCCAGCAGCCCCACTAGCGGGAGTTTGTACCAAGAGACCCAGTACTTC. Protein sequence: CASSPTSGSLYQETQYF. This sequence joins TRBV5-5 and TRBJ2-5, with 11 bases matching TRBD2. From germline, CDR1 is SGHKS and CDR2 YYEKEE (reference sequence). The CDR3 consists of 17 residues. With V trimmed by 4 bases and J by 0 bases, 8 bases remained unmatched.

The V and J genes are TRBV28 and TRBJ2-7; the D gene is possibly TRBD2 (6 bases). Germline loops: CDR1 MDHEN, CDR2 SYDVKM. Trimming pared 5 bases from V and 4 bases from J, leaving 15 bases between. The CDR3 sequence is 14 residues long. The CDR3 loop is CASSLVGGAYEQYF. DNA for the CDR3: TGTGCCAGCAGTCTAGTTGGAGGGGCTTACGAGCAGTACTTC.

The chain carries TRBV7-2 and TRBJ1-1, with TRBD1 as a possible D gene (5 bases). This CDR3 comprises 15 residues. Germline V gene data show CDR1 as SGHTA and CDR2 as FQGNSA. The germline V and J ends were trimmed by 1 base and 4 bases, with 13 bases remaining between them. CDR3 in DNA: TGTGCCAGCAGCTTAGGGGGGGGGATGGGCACTGAAGCTTTCTTT. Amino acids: CASSLGGGMGTEAFF.

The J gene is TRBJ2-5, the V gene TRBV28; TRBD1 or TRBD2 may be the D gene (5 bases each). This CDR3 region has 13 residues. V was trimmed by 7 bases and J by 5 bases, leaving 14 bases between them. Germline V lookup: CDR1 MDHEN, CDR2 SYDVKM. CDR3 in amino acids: CASKFGGPETQYF. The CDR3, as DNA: TGTGCCAGCAAGTTTGGGGGACCGGAGACCCAGTACTTC.

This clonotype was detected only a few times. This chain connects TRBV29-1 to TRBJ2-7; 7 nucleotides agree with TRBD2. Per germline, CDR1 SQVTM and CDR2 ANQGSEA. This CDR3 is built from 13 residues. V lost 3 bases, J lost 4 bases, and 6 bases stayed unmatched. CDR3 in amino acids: CSVDGGKGYEQYF. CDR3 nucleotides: TGCAGCGTTGACGGGGGGAAGGGATACGAGCAGTACTTC.

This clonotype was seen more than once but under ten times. The CDR3: CASSWNILGYTF. The CDR3 nucleotides are TGTGCCAGCAGCTGGAACATCTTAGGCTACACCTTC. The chain is built from TRBV7-2 and TRBJ1-2; D gene ambiguous. The CDR3 contains 12 residues. The V end lost 4 bases, the J end lost 8 bases, and 11 bases lay between the germline ends. CDR1 and CDR2 (germline): SGHTA, FQGNSA.

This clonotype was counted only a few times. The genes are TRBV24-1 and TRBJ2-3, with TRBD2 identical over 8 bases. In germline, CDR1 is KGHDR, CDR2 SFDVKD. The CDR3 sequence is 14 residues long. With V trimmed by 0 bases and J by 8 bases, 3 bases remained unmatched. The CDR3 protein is CATSDLRGGVTQYF. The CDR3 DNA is TGTGCCACCAGTGATTTGCGGGGGGGCGTTACGCAGTATTTT.